This T cell receptor beta chain was captured by sequencing in a study of T cell responses to AZD1222 COVID-19 vaccine. Clones were sequenced by immunoSEQ multiplex PCR, and TCRdb holds only the in-frame ones, with some missing. In the table there are around 140,000 clones, nearly 95% of which are singletons. Notes on the study in general: The study identified only five to seven AZD1222 recipients as seropositive at baseline.

This CDR3 spans 15 amino acids. The V gene's germline CDR1 is SGHTA and CDR2 FQGNSA. With V trimmed by 5 bases and J by 6 bases, 7 bases remained unmatched. About this clone itself: Its cognate antigen is unknown.

This TCR came from an adult in good health. The sample was peripheral blood, taken on day 0 of AZD1222 vaccination. The chain couples TRBV7-2 to TRBJ2-7, with TRBD2 identical over 13 bases. The CDR3 nucleotides read TGTGCCAGCAGCGTACGGACTAGCGGGAGAGGCGAGCAGTACTTC. Residues: CASSVRTSGRGEQYF.